The 30 T cell receptor beta chains below were found in one sample sequenced in a study of Tregs in tolerant kidney transplant recipients. The protocol was immunoSEQ multiplex PCR, while the TCRdb copy is restricted to in-frame clones and leaves out a portion. The repertoire holds about 69,000 clones, with approximately 88% as singletons. The sequencing here drew on CD4+ T cells from blood, taken before the transplant. The origin of the receptors is a human donor who received a combined kidney and bone marrow transplant.

The chain links TRBV15 to TRBJ2-7; 12 bases are a match to TRBD2. CDR3 length equals 18 residues. The trim removed 3 bases at V and 2 bases at J, leaving 11 bases unmatched. Germline V gene sequence: CDR1 LNHNV, CDR2 YYDKDF (reference sequence). This CDR3 is CATSRLRLAGVRTYEQYF. The CDR3 DNA sequence: TGTGCCACCAGCAGGTTACGACTAGCGGGAGTACGGACCTACGAGCAGTACTTC.

The CDR3 loop reads CATLGKDRGTYEQYF. As DNA, the CDR3 is TGTGCCACCCTAGGGAAGGACAGGGGGACCTACGAGCAGTACTTC. The chain has TRBV2 and TRBJ2-7, with 10 bases identical to TRBD1. The V and J ends lost 10 bases and 2 bases, in that order; junction bases with no gene match: 11. The CDR3 has 15 residues. Germline V gene sequence: CDR1 SNHLY, CDR2 FYNNEI. Looking up the rest from reference TRBV2 and TRBJ2-7 gives the full variable domain: EPEVTQTPSHQVTQMGQEVILRCVPISNHLYFYWYRQILGQKVEFLVSFYNNEISEKSEIFDDQFSVERPDGSNFTLKIRSTKLEDSAMYFCATLGKDRGTYEQYFGPGTRLTVT.

The V gene is TRBV10-3, the J gene TRBJ2-7; 7 positions agree with TRBD1. V lost 10 bases to trimming and J lost 3 bases; unmatched junction nucleotides: 12. The CDR3 covers 14 residues. Germline CDR1 is ENHRY and CDR2 is SYGVKD. Here the CDR3 reads CATLSTPGGYEQYF. The CDR3 DNA is TGTGCCACTTTGTCGACGCCAGGGGGCTACGAGCAGTACTTC.

V gene TRBV29-1 combines with J gene TRBJ1-1, with TRBD1 as a possible D gene (5 bases). The germline V and J ends were trimmed by 4 bases and 3 bases, with 15 bases remaining between them. Germline CDR1 reads SQVTM; CDR2 reads ANQGSEA. The CDR3 totals 14 residues. The CDR3 sequence: CSVGIGVGHTEAFF. CDR3 nucleotides: TGCAGCGTTGGGATAGGGGTAGGTCACACTGAAGCTTTCTTT.

V and J are TRBV2 and TRBJ2-6; 9 bases are shared with TRBD1. The V segment lost 6 bases and the J segment 0 bases; nucleotides outside the gene matches: 6. The CDR3 is 17 amino acids. Germline CDR1 SNHLY, CDR2 FYNNEI. This CDR3 is CASSPGQGNSGANVLTF. The CDR3 DNA reads as TGTGCCAGCAGCCCGGGACAGGGCAACTCTGGGGCCAACGTCCTGACTTTC.

This clone was seen just once. The J gene is TRBJ1-3, the V gene TRBV4-1; D ambiguous. Trimming took off 2 bases at V and 0 bases at J, with 20 bases between the two ends. Germline CDR1 reads MGHRA; CDR2 reads YSYEKL. This CDR3 comprises 19 residues. The CDR3 bases are TGCGCCAGCAGCCAACACCGCCCGGAGTCGCGAGGCTCTGGAAACACCATATATTTT. Its translation is CASSQHRPESRGSGNTIYF.

The chain is built from TRBV12-2 and TRBJ2-1; the D call in the table, TRBD2, was not verified against the DNA. TRBV12-2 has pseudogene status. The CDR3 is 15 residues long. CDR3 amino acids: CASRPGLTQTREQFF. The CDR3 region has the DNA TGTGCAAGTCGGCCGGGACTAACCCAGACACGTGAGCAGTTCTTC.

V is TRBV28 and J is TRBJ1-5; D not certain. The CDR3 runs to 12 residues. Germline loops: CDR1 MDHEN, CDR2 SYDVKM. V was shortened by 2 bases and J by 4 bases, with 3 bases between the two germline ends. The CDR3 is CASSLLNQPQHF. Written as DNA, the CDR3 is TGTGCCAGCAGTTTACTTAATCAGCCCCAGCATTTT.

The chain joins TRBV6-1 to TRBJ1-2, with D hard to call. Germline V gene lookup returns CDR1 MNHNS and CDR2 SASEGT. The CDR3 covers 12 residues. Between the trimmed V and J ends, which lost 3 bases and 5 bases, there was a span of 7 bases. The CDR3 bases are TGTGCCAGCAGTGACGCGGGTTATGGCTACACCTTC. Translated: CASSDAGYGYTF.

This clone was counted once. The chain joins TRBV6-5 to TRBJ2-7; 9 nucleotides align to TRBD1. The CDR3 covers 12 residues. Germline V gene data show CDR1 as MNHEY and CDR2 as SVGAGI. After removal of 8 bases from V and 5 bases from J, the junction contained 4 bases not matched to a gene. DNA for the CDR3: TGTGCCAGCCGGGACAGGGCCGACGAGCAGTACTTC. Amino acid sequence: CASRDRADEQYF.

The rearrangement joins TRBV5-8 to TRBJ2-7; D remains unclear. V shed 4 bases and J shed 3 bases, with 17 bases lying between them. CDR1 and CDR2 from the germline V gene are SGHTS and YDEGEE. The CDR3 has 15 amino acids. The CDR3 reads CASSPRGKMNYEQYF. CDR3 in DNA: TGTGCCAGCAGCCCCAGAGGTAAGATGAACTACGAGCAGTACTTC.

The chain has TRBV19 and TRBJ2-1; weak D call: TRBD2 (7 bases). Trimming pared 6 bases from V and 9 bases from J, leaving 24 bases between. Germline loops: CDR1 LNHDA, CDR2 SQIVND (reference sequence). The CDR3 loop spans 16 amino acids. The CDR3 DNA reads TGTGCCAGTAGAGATTTTCTAGGGGGGGGCGCAATTGAGCAGTTCTTC. This gives the protein CASRDFLGGGAIEQFF.

The chain has TRBV7-9 and TRBJ1-5; a possible D gene is TRBD1 (5 bases). Per germline, CDR1 SEHNR and CDR2 FQNEAQ (reference sequence). This CDR3 spans 15 amino acids. The germline V and J ends were trimmed by 1 base and 3 bases, with 10 bases remaining between them. The CDR3: CASSLGDYNNQPQHF. The CDR3 DNA sequence: TGTGCCAGCAGCTTAGGGGACTACAACAATCAGCCCCAGCATTTT.

The V gene is TRBV6-5, the J gene TRBJ1-1; 9 bases map to TRBD1. V lost 6 bases and J lost 7; bases outside the gene matches: 6. The V gene's germline CDR1 is MNHEY and CDR2 SVGAGI. This CDR3 is built from 13 residues. CDR3 sequence (DNA): TGTGCCAGCAGCCGAGGACAGGGGAGTGAAGCTTTCTTT. Protein: CASSRGQGSEAFF.

This clone was found once. The chain recombines TRBV7-2 with TRBJ1-5, with 10 bases fitting TRBD1. This CDR3 spans 16 amino acids. Germline CDR1 is SGHTA and CDR2 is FQGNSA. With 5 bases clipped from V and 9 bases from J, the junction kept 13 bases outside the gene matches. The CDR3: CASSAEGTGASRPQHF. The CDR3 bases are TGTGCCAGCAGCGCCGAGGGGACAGGGGCGTCACGGCCCCAGCATTTT. The full variable domain, with the rest looked up from reference TRBV7-2 and TRBJ1-5, is GAGVSQSPSNKVTEKGKDVELRCDPISGHTALYWYRQSLGQGLEFLIYFQGNSAPDKSGLPSDRFSAERTGGSVSTLTIQRTQQEDSAVYLCASSAEGTGASRPQHFGDGTRLSIL.

V and J are TRBV6-5 and TRBJ2-2, with 7 bases fitting TRBD1. This CDR3 is 12 amino acids long. Germline-derived CDR1 and CDR2 are MNHEY and SVGAGI. Written as DNA, the CDR3 is TGTGCGGGACAGTTGAACACCGGGGAGCTGTTTTTT. Residues: CAGQLNTGELFF.

This chain joins TRBV25-1 and TRBJ1-2, with D uncertain. Germline V lookup: CDR1 MGHDK, CDR2 SYGVNS. V lost 3 bases to trimming and J lost 4 bases, with 6 bases between them. The CDR3 covers 12 residues. The CDR3 nucleotides read TGTGCCAGCAGTGAGACGGGCTATGGCTACACCTTC. This sequence encodes CASSETGYGYTF.

The chain couples TRBV7-9 to TRBJ1-1; TRBD1 agrees at 7 bases. V dropped 1 base and J dropped 1; count of bases not matched to a gene: 0. The CDR3 is 14 amino acids. Germline V gene lookup returns CDR1 SEHNR and CDR2 FQNEAQ (reference sequence). The CDR3 loop reads CASSLGTGNTEAFF. CDR3 sequence (DNA): TGTGCCAGCAGCTTAGGGACAGGGAACACTGAAGCTTTCTTT.

The rearrangement uses TRBV5-1 and TRBJ2-7; TRBD2 might be the D (5 bases). Germline CDR1 reads SGHRS; CDR2 reads YFSETQ. The CDR3 extends over 15 amino acids. Trimming shortened V by 1 base and J by 0 bases, and 11 bases separated the two germline ends. CDR3 DNA: TGCGCCAGCAGCTTGATCAGCGGAGGCTCCTACGAGCAGTACTTC. Protein product: CASSLISGGSYEQYF.

J is TRBJ2-3 and V is TRBV28, with TRBD1 as a possible D gene (6 bases). V was trimmed by 4 bases and J by 5 bases, leaving 10 bases between them. Germline loops: CDR1 MDHEN, CDR2 SYDVKM. CDR3 length: 13 amino acids. The CDR3 DNA is TGTGCCAGCAGTTCCTCAGGGGAAGATACGCAGTATTTT. Its protein product is CASSSSGEDTQYF.

This chain links TRBV19 with TRBJ1-5, with a weak D call TRBD1 (5 bases). The V gene's germline CDR1 is LNHDA and CDR2 SQIVND (reference sequence). Trimming left V 5 bases short and J 15 bases short, with 20 bases between. The CDR3 consists of 13 residues. CDR3 protein: CASSLKTGEKRHF. In DNA, the CDR3 is TGTGCCAGTAGTCTAAAAACAGGTGAAAAACGGCATTTT.

The rearrangement joins TRBV29-1 to TRBJ2-1; D not certain. Germline V gene sequence: CDR1 SQVTM, CDR2 ANQGSEA. The CDR3 is 11 amino acids. The ends were cut back, 5 bases at V and 8 bases at J, with 10 bases in the middle. CDR3 nucleotides: TGCAGCGTTTCTTCTTCCCATGAGCAGTTCTTC. This gives the protein CSVSSSHEQFF.

The table lists this clone with a count of one. This chain joins TRBV18 and TRBJ1-5; maybe TRBD1 (5 bases). Deletions cut 3 bases from V and 5 bases from J, with 14 bases between. The CDR3 covers 15 residues. Germline V gives CDR1 KGHSH, CDR2 LQKENI. DNA for the CDR3: TGTGCCAGCTCACCCCTCGCGGACATCGATCAGCCCCAGCATTTT. This translates into CASSPLADIDQPQHF.

The chain links TRBV28 to TRBJ2-7; D uncertain. Trimming took 6 bases from V and 0 from J, leaving 6 bases between them. Germline V lookup: CDR1 MDHEN, CDR2 SYDVKM. CDR3 length: 12 residues. The CDR3 DNA follows: TGTGCCAGCAGCCAGTACTCCTACGAGCAGTACTTC. Protein sequence: CASSQYSYEQYF.

The V gene is TRBV30, the J gene TRBJ2-7; TRBD1 matches 8 bases. CDR3 length equals 14 residues. Trimming at V came to 5 bases and at J to 0 bases, leaving 6 bases not matched to a gene. Germline loops: CDR1 GTSNPN, CDR2 SVGIG (reference sequence). The CDR3 here is CAWRTGISSYEQYF. The DNA for the CDR3 is TGTGCCTGGCGGACAGGGATTAGCTCCTACGAGCAGTACTTC.

CDR3 sequence reads: CASSELVGNEQFF. In DNA, the CDR3 is TGCGCCAGCAGCGAGTTGGTTGGCAATGAGCAGTTCTTC. This chain links TRBV5-1 with TRBJ2-1, with no clear D. Trimming pared 4 bases from V and 6 bases from J, leaving 11 bases between. Per germline, CDR1 SGHRS and CDR2 YFSETQ. The CDR3 runs 13 residues.

This clone was counted only a few times. J is TRBJ2-7 and V is TRBV19; 12 positions agree with TRBD2. The CDR3 is 17 residues long. Germline values: CDR1 LNHDA, CDR2 SQIVND (reference sequence). V gave up 6 bases and J gave up 1 base; unmatched junction bases: 10. CDR3 sequence reads: CASRASGRAGSSYEQYF. The CDR3 DNA sequence: TGTGCCAGTAGGGCTAGCGGGAGGGCCGGAAGTTCCTACGAGCAGTACTTC.

The chain carries TRBV5-1 and TRBJ2-7, with D possibly TRBD1 on 6 matching bases. Germline CDR1 and CDR2: SGHRS and YFSETQ. The CDR3 contains 16 residues. Trimming removed 4 bases at V and 4 bases at J, with 21 bases between. The CDR3 DNA is TGCGCCAGCAGCACCAGGACAGCCGCTCGGGCTTACGAGCAGTACTTC. Translating gives CASSTRTAARAYEQYF.

The rearrangement links TRBV5-5 to TRBJ2-7, with D tentatively TRBD1 (5 bases). The CDR3 spans 14 residues. The germline V and J ends were trimmed by 1 base and 0 bases, with 8 bases remaining between them. CDR1 and CDR2 (germline): SGHKS, YYEKEE (reference sequence). Here the CDR3 DNA reads TGTGCCAGCAGCTTGTACCAGGGCTCCTACGAGCAGTACTTC. This translates into CASSLYQGSYEQYF.

The chain uses TRBV28 and TRBJ1-2; 8 nucleotides match TRBD1. The CDR3 is made up of 17 amino acids. V was pared by 1 base and J by 3 bases, with 10 bases of the junction left unmatched. In germline, CDR1 is MDHEN, CDR2 SYDVKM. CDR3 sequence reads: CASSLYPGQVVYYGYTF. The CDR3, as DNA: TGTGCCAGCAGTTTATATCCGGGACAGGTTGTGTACTATGGCTACACCTTC.